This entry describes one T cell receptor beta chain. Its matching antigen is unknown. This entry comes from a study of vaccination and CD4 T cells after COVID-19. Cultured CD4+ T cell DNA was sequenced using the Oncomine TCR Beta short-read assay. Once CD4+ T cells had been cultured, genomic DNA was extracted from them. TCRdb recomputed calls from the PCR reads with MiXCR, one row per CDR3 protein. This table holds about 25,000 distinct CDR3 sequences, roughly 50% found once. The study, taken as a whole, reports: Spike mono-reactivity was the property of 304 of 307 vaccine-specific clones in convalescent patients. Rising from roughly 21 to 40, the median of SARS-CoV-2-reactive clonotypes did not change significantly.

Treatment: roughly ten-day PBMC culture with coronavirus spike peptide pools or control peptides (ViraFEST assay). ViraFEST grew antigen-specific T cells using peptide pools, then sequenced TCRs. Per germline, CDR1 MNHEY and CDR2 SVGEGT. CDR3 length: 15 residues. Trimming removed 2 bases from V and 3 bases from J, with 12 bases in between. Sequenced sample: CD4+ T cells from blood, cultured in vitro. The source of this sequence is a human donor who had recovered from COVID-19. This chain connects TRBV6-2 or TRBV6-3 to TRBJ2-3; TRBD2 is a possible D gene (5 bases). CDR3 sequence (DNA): TGTGCCAGCAGTTACGGAACTAGATTTACAGATACGCAGTATTTT. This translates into CASSYGTRFTDTQYF.